This T cell receptor (beta chain) came from a study of T-cell reconstitution after alpha-beta-depleted transplantation in children (TCRdb year 2016). Turning to the overall study: Using TCR repertoire profiling, the study quantitatively followed how T-cell immune reconstitution unfolded in children after TCRalphabeta/CD19-depleted allogeneic hematopoietic cell transplantation.

Study-level results and caveats: Over the following months the frequencies of hyperexpanded clones went down, and after one year T-cell counts and TCRbeta diversity were mostly credited to newly produced T cells. In some patients, the high TCRbeta diversity seen at day 60 was put down to recipient T cells and intrathymic progenitors that had survived conditioning. The apparently early recovery of alphabetaT-cell counts about two months after transplant reportedly depended on only several hundred rapidly expanded clones that came from non-depleted graft cells.

The meaning of the sample's treatment or condition label: allogeneic hematopoietic cell transplantation with graft depleted of TCRalphabeta T cells and CD19 B cells. The children who served as transplant recipients had been given grafts of TCRalphabeta/CD19-depleted allogeneic hematopoietic cells. This clonotype showed up just a few times. It lacks a known antigen. No base qualities exist here, and no much larger clone lies one base off it. Libraries were made using PCR. The run used an Illumina HiSeq 2500. TCR libraries were prepared with molecular barcoding, using unique molecular identifiers to normalize TCRbeta repertoire quantification. Using fastp trimming at Q25 and MiXCR clonotype assembly, TCRdb reanalyzed the public sequencing data and kept in-frame beta chains. Each CDR3 protein gets just one entry, which takes the most common genes and DNA from the rows behind it. The sample yields about 830,000 distinct CDR3 sequences; roughly 15% were counted once. The ten biggest clones cover approximately 4.5% of the sample.

Ends trimmed: V by 4 bases, J by 4 bases; bases unmatched to a gene: 7. The cysteine opens and the phenylalanine closes a CDR3 of 15 amino acids. Only the CDR3 region is kept as DNA, spanning 45 bases read in frame from base 1. CDR1 and CDR2, looked up from the germline V gene, are SQVTM and ANQGSEA. This sequence was found in a male patient aged 10 to 17 who had a stem cell transplant for acute lymphoblastic leukemia, so the T cells may come from the graft donor. The V and J segments used are TRBV29-1 and TRBJ2-1, with 10 junctional bases fitting TRBD1. This specimen consisted of PBMCs, mostly from graft donor cells, obtained 360 days after TCRalphabeta/CD19-depleted stem cell transplant. The CDR3 region: CSVAPGQGSYNEQFF. The DNA sequence reads TGCAGCGTTGCACCGGGACAGGGGTCATACAATGAGCAGTTCTTC.